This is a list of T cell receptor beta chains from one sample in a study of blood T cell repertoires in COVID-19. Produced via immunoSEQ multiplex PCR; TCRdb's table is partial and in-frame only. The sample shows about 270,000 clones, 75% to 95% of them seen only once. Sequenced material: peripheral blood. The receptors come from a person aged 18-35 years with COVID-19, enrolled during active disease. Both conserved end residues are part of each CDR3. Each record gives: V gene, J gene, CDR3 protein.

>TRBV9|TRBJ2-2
CASSVAPGVTGELFF
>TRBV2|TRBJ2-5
CASSDSGLAGDLTQETQYF
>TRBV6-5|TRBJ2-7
CASRKQAPSSYEQYF
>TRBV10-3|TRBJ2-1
CAISEPPSGRYNEQFF
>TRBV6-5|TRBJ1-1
CASSYTGQGKATEAFF
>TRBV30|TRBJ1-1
CAWSSGGRVAEAFF
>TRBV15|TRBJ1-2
CATSRDSDGTGGGYTF
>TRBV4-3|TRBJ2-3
CASSQDETGTTSTDTQYF
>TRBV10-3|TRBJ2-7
CAISDPGQLSYEQYF
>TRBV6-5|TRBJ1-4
CASRRLTGEKLFF
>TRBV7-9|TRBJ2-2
CASSSGTGVSGELFF
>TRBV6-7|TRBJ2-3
CASSYPGGDRTDTQYF